This T cell receptor beta chain is from a study of cytomegalovirus exposure and HLA in healthy donors. Study-level findings and limits: Testing in vitro showed a few CMV-associated chains specific for CMV antigens. Follow-up analysis found HLA locus-dependent TCR association rates, highest for DRB1 and lowest for HLA-C. Highly shared variants forming one cluster were likely a sequencing artifact.

A remark on this clone: Its antigen is as yet unknown.

V lost 4 bases and J lost 7; bases outside the gene matches: 5. Germline assignment: CDR1 SGHTA and CDR2 FQGNSA. This CDR3 comprises 13 residues. Vbeta (60) and Jbeta (13) primers were used in the PCR. Using immunoSEQ multiplex PCR, the repertoire was profiled, and TCRdb retains in-frame clones only, with some absent. This table holds about 98,000 clones, around 75% found once. Sequenced: PBMCs. The chain recombines TRBV7-2 with TRBJ2-3, with TRBD1 matching 7 bases. The TCR was taken from a man younger than 35 in good health and CMV-seropositive. CDR3 sequence: CASSSGQVYTQYF. The CDR3 DNA reads TGTGCCAGCAGCTCCGGACAGGTGTATACGCAGTATTTT.